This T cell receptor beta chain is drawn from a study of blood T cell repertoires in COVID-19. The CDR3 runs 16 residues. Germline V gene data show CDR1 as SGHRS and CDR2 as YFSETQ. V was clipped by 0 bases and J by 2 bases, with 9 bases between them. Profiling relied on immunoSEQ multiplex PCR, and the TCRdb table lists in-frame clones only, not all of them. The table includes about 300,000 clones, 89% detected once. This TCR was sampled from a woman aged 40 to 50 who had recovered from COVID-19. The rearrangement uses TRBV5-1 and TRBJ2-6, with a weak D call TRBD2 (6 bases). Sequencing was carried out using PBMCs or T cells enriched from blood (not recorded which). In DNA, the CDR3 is TGCGCCAGCAGCTTGGTTACGGGGGCTGGGGCCAACGTCCTGACTTTC. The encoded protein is CASSLVTGAGANVLTF.